Each of the 11 T cell receptor beta chains below was sequenced from the same sample in a study of cytomegalovirus exposure and HLA in healthy donors. Generated by immunoSEQ multiplex PCR, the TCRdb table keeps only in-frame clones and is missing some. Among more than 110,000 clones, about nine tenths were seen once, and the ten largest hold roughly 3%. Specimen: PBMCs. The source is a man aged 18-30 years in good health and CMV-seronegative.

V is TRBV19 and J is TRBJ2-7, with TRBD2 identical over 7 bases. V gave up 6 bases and J gave up 1 base; unmatched junction bases: 12. The CDR3 runs 16 residues. CDR1 and CDR2 from the germline V gene are LNHDA and SQIVND (reference sequence). The CDR3 reads CASSHPRQRGSYEQYF. The CDR3 DNA follows: TGTGCCAGTAGCCACCCCAGGCAGCGGGGATCCTACGAGCAGTACTTC.

The chain carries TRBV6-6 and TRBJ2-2; 9 bases are a match to TRBD1. The V and J ends lost 3 bases and 7 bases, in that order; junction bases with no gene match: 9. The CDR3 length is 16 residues. Germline V gene sequence: CDR1 MNHNY, CDR2 SVGAGI (reference sequence). DNA for the CDR3: TGTGCCAGCAGTTATTCGGACAGGGGCCTAGTCGGGGAGCTGTTTTTT. This translates into CASSYSDRGLVGELFF.

The chain joins TRBV9 to TRBJ2-1; 9 nucleotides line up with TRBD2. V lost 0 bases to trimming and J lost 4 bases; unmatched junction nucleotides: 2. This CDR3 contains 15 residues. Germline V gene sequence: CDR1 SGDLS, CDR2 YYNGEE. CDR3 DNA: TGTGCCAGCAGCGTAGGGACTAGCGAGTACAATGAGCAGTTCTTC. Amino acid sequence: CASSVGTSEYNEQFF.

The gene calls are TRBV7-2 and TRBJ2-2; 9 bases agree with TRBD2. From germline, CDR1 is SGHTA and CDR2 FQGNSA. There are 16 residues in the CDR3. Losses at the gene ends were 5 bases for V and 5 bases for J; bases not matched to a gene: 9. The CDR3 spells CASSVMIAGVTGELFF. The CDR3 nucleotides read TGTGCCAGCAGCGTAATGATAGCGGGGGTAACCGGGGAGCTGTTTTTT.

The chain is built from TRBV4-2 and TRBJ1-1, with unresolved D. The length of the CDR3 is 15 residues. Germline lookup yields CDR1 LGHNA and CDR2 YNFKEQ. V shed 5 bases and J shed 10 bases, with 23 bases lying between them. The CDR3 here is CASSERTGVGDGAFF. The CDR3 DNA follows: TGTGCCAGCAGCGAAAGGACGGGAGTAGGCGACGGAGCTTTCTTT.

The rearrangement uses TRBV7-2 and TRBJ2-1; the D gene is possibly TRBD1 (6 bases). Germline CDR1 reads SGHTA; CDR2 reads FQGNSA. V lost 7 bases and J lost 6, with 19 bases in between. This CDR3 spans 15 amino acids. CDR3 nucleotide sequence: TGTGCCAGCAACCTTATCACCACAGGGCTCAATGAGCAGTTCTTC. Protein product: CASNLITTGLNEQFF.

This chain uses TRBV18 with TRBJ1-3, with D unclear. The CDR3 sequence is 17 residues long. Germline assignment: CDR1 KGHSH and CDR2 LQKENI. The V end lost 2 bases, the J end lost 0 bases, and 14 bases lay between the germline ends. The CDR3 coding sequence is TGTGCCAGCTCACCAGGTCGAACCACCTACTCTGGAAACACCATATATTTT. Translated, it gives CASSPGRTTYSGNTIYF. The full variable domain, with the rest looked up from reference TRBV18 and TRBJ1-3, is NAGVMQNPRHLVRRRGQEARLRCSPMKGHSHVYWYRQLPEEGLKFMVYLQKENIIDESGMPKERFSAEFPKEGPSILRIQQVVRGDSAAYFCASSPGRTTYSGNTIYFGEGSWLTVV.

The chain combines TRBV19 with TRBJ2-2; TRBD1 is a possible D gene (7 bases). Germline V gives CDR1 LNHDA, CDR2 SQIVND (reference sequence). The CDR3 has 19 amino acids. The V gene lost 2 bases and the J gene lost 0 bases, with 19 bases spanning the gap. The CDR3 DNA sequence: TGTGCCAGTAGTATATCCCAGGGGGACTCCCTCGCGAACACCGGGGAGCTGTTTTTT. It yields the protein CASSISQGDSLANTGELFF.

This clone turned up a few times. The chain links TRBV13 to TRBJ2-3, with 13 bases fitting TRBD2. The CDR3 has 19 amino acids. Germline CDR1 is PRHDT and CDR2 is FYEKMQ (reference sequence). With 5 bases clipped from V and 2 bases from J, the junction kept 13 bases outside the gene matches. The CDR3 is CASSLEGLAGVQATDTQYF. As DNA, the CDR3 is TGTGCCAGCAGCCTTGAAGGACTAGCGGGGGTGCAAGCCACAGATACGCAGTATTTT.

J is TRBJ1-1 and V is TRBV7-2, with D possibly matching TRBD1 (6 bases). In germline, CDR1 is SGHTA, CDR2 FQGNSA. Trimming pared 6 bases from V and 5 bases from J, leaving 13 bases between. The CDR3 totals 13 residues. The CDR3 coding sequence is TGTGCCAGCAGGATACAGGGAAATACTGAAGCTTTCTTT. This gives the protein CASRIQGNTEAFF. The complete variable domain, with remaining parts taken from reference TRBV7-2 and TRBJ1-1, reads GAGVSQSPSNKVTEKGKDVELRCDPISGHTALYWYRQSLGQGLEFLIYFQGNSAPDKSGLPSDRFSAERTGGSVSTLTIQRTQQEDSAVYLCASRIQGNTEAFFGQGTRLTVV.

The J gene is TRBJ2-1, the V gene TRBV4-2, with 7 bases fitting TRBD2. The V and J ends lost 4 bases and 6 bases, in that order; junction bases with no gene match: 27. Germline-derived CDR1 and CDR2 are LGHNA and YNFKEQ. CDR3 length equals 21 residues. CDR3 DNA sequence: TGTGCCAGCAGCCCCTTAGGAGCGGGGATCTATATAAACCCCGGAACCAATGAGCAGTTCTTC. It is translated as CASSPLGAGIYINPGTNEQFF.